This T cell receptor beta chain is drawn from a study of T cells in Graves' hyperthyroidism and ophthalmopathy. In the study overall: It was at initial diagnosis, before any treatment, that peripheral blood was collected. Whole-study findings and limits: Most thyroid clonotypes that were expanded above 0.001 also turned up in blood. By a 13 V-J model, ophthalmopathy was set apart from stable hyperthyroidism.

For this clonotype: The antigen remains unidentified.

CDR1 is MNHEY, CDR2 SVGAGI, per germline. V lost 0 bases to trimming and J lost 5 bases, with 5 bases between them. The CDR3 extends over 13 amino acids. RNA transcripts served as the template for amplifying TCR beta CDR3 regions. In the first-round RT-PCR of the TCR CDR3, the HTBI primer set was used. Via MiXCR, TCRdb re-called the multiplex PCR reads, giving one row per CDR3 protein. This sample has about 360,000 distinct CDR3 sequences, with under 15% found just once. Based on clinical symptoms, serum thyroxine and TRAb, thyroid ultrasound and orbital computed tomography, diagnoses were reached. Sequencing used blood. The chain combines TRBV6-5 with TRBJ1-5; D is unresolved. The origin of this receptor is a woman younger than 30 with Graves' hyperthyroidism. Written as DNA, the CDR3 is TGTGCCAGCAGTTACTCTCAATATCAGCCCCAGCATTTT. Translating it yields CASSYSQYQPQHF.